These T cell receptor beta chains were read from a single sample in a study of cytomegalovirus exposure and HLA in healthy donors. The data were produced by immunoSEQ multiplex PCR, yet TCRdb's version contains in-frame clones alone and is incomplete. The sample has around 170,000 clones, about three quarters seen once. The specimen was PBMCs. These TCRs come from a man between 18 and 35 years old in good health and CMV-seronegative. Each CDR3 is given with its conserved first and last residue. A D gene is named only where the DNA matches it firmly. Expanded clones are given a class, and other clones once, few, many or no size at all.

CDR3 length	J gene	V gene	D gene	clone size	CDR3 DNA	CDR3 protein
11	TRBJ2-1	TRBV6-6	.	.	TGTGCCAGCAGACTTGTAAGCGAGCAGTTCTTC	CASRLVSEQFF
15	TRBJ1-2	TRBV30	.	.	TGTGCCTGGAGCGCGCACCCAGACAGGAACTATGGCTACACCTTC	CAWSAHPDRNYGYTF
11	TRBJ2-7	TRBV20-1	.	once	TGCAGTGCTCTTTCTAGCTACGAGCAGTACTTC	CSALSSYEQYF
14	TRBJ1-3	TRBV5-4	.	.	TGTGCCAGCAGTTTCGACAGTTACGGAAACACCATATATTTT	CASSFDSYGNTIYF
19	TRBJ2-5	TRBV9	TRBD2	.	TGTGCCAGCAGCGTAGGCCTACGTCCGACTAGCGGGGGGGAAGAGACCCAGTACTTC	CASSVGLRPTSGGEETQYF
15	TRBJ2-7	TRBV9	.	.	TGTGCCAGCAGCGTAGACGGGACATGGGCCTACGAGCAGTACTTC	CASSVDGTWAYEQYF
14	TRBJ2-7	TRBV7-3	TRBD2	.	TGTGCCAGCAGCTTAACTGGGGGAGGGGCCGAGCAGTACTTC	CASSLTGGGAEQYF
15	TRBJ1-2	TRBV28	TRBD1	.	TGTGCCAGCAGTTTATTGGGACAGGGGCCTTATGGCTACACCTTC	CASSLLGQGPYGYTF
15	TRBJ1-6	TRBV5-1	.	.	TGCGCCAGCAGCTTGGGCGTGGGGAGCGGATCACCCCTCCACTTT	CASSLGVGSGSPLHF
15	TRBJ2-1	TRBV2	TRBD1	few	TGTGCCAGCAGGGACAGGGGCTTCACCTACAATGAGCAGTTCTTC	CASRDRGFTYNEQFF
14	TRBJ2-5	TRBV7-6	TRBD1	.	TGTGCCAGCAGCACCACAGGGGTGAGAGAGACCCAGTACTTC	CASSTTGVRETQYF
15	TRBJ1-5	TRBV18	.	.	TGTGCCAGCTCACCATCTGGACAAAGCAATCAGCCCCAGCATTTT	CASSPSGQSNQPQHF
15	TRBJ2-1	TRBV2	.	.	TGTGCCAGCACGCGGGCAACGACCCAACTGGATGAGCAGTTCTTC	CASTRATTQLDEQFF
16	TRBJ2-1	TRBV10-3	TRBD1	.	TGTGCCGGCGGACAGGGTCTTCCGAGCTCCTACAATGAGCAGTTCTTC	CAGGQGLPSSYNEQFF
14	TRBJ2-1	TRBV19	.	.	TGTGCCAGTAGTCCCCAGCGGTCTTACAATGAGCAGTTCTTC	CASSPQRSYNEQFF
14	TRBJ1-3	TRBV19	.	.	TGTGCCAGTAGTATGTACAGAACTGGAAACACCATATATTTT	CASSMYRTGNTIYF
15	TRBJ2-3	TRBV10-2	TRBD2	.	TGCGCCAGCAGTGACCCTAGCGGGGGCACAGATACGCAGTATTTT	CASSDPSGGTDTQYF
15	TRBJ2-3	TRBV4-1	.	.	TGCGCCAGCAGCCAAGATAACAGGCCCACAGATACGCAGTATTTT	CASSQDNRPTDTQYF
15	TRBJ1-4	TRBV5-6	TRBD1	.	TGTGCCAGCAGCGATAGACAGGGGATTCACGAAAAACTGTTTTTT	CASSDRQGIHEKLFF
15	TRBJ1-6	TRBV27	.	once	TGTGCCAGCAGTATGGAGGGCCCTTATAATTCACCCCTCCACTTT	CASSMEGPYNSPLHF
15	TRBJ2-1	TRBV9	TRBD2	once	TGTGCCAGCAGCGCTAGCGGGGGGGCTCGAAATGAGCAGTTCTTC	CASSASGGARNEQFF
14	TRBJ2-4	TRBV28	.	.	TGTGCCAGCAGTCCTTACTCCGACAGTTATATTCAGTACTTC	CASSPYSDSYIQYF
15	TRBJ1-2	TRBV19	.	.	TGTGCCAGTACCCCCGGGTCAGCACCTAACTATGGCTACACCTTC	CASTPGSAPNYGYTF
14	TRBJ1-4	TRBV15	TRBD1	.	TGTGCCACCAGCAACAGGGGTTCGCATGAAAAACTGTTTTTT	CATSNRGSHEKLFF
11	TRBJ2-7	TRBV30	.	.	TGTGCCTGGACGACAGCCTACGAGCAGTACTTC	CAWTTAYEQYF
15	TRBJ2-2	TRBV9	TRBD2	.	TGTGCCAGCAGCGTAGGGCGGGAGGGCATCGGGGAGCTGTTTTTT	CASSVGREGIGELFF
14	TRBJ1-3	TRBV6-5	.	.	TGTGCCAGCAGCCGTGACAGCTCTGGAAACACCATATATTTT	CASSRDSSGNTIYF
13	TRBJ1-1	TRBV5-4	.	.	TGTGCCAGCAGCAGAACAAGTAACACTGAAGCTTTCTTT	CASSRTSNTEAFF
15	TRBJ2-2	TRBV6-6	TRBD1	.	TGTGCCAGCAGTTTAACAGGGGGCTGGACCGGGGAGCTGTTTTTT	CASSLTGGWTGELFF
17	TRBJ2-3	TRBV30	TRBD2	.	TGTGCCTGGAGTCCCCCGGGACTAGCGGGAGTCACAGATACGCAGTATTTT	CAWSPPGLAGVTDTQYF
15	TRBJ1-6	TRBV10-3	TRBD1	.	TGTGCCATCAGTGGAGACAGGGCCCAAAATTCACCCCTCCACTTT	CAISGDRAQNSPLHF
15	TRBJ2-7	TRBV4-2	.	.	TGTGCCAGCGGTAGGGAGGTGGGATCGCCCTACGAGCAGTACTTC	CASGREVGSPYEQYF
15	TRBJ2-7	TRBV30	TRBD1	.	TGTGCCTGGAGCCCAGGGACAGGGCTTTACGTCGAGCAGTACTTC	CAWSPGTGLYVEQYF
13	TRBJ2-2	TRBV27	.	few	TGTGCCAGCAGTCCCCAGGGCACCGGGGAGCTGTTTTTT	CASSPQGTGELFF
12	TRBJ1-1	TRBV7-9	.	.	TGTGCCAGCAGCTTAAGCTTTGGGCCGGCTTTCTTT	CASSLSFGPAFF
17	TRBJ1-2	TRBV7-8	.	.	TGTGCCAGCAGCTTAGCGGGTTTTACAGGGTACAACTATGGCTACACCTTC	CASSLAGFTGYNYGYTF
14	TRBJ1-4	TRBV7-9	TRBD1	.	TGTGCCAGCAGACCCGGACAGGGAAGGGAAAAACTGTTTTTT	CASRPGQGREKLFF
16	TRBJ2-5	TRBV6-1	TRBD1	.	TGTGCCAGCAGTGCCACAGGGGGCCGAGAGTGGGAGACCCAGTACTTC	CASSATGGREWETQYF
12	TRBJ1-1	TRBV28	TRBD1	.	TGTGCCTCCCATCCGGGGACAGGGGGCGCTTTCTTT	CASHPGTGGAFF
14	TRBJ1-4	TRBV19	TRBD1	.	TGTGCCATTGGGGGTGACAGGGGAAATGAAAAACTGTTTTTT	CAIGGDRGNEKLFF
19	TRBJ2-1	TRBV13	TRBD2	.	TGTGCCAGCAGCTTCACCTCCGCCTTAGCGGGGGGGCCGGACAATGAGCAGTTCTTC	CASSFTSALAGGPDNEQFF
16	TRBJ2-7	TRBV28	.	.	TGTGCCAGCAGTCCACACGGTGGAGGGGGCTGGTACGAGCAGTACTTC	CASSPHGGGGWYEQYF
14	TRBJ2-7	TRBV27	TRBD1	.	TGTGCCGCAGCGAATCAGGGACAGCTTTACGAGCAGTACTTC	CAAANQGQLYEQYF
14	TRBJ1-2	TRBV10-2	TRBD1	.	TGCGCCAGCAGTGGCGACAGGGTATACTATGGCTACACCTTC	CASSGDRVYYGYTF
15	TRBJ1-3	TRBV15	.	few	TGTGCCACCAGTCGGGAGGGGACATGGGGAAACACCATATATTTT	CATSREGTWGNTIYF
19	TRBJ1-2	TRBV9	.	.	TGTGCCAGCAGCCTCGGAACAGGGCCTCCCCCAGAATACAACTATGGCTACACCTTC	CASSLGTGPPPEYNYGYTF
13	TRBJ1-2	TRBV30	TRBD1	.	TGTGCCTGGAGTGGGACAGGGAACTATGGCTACACCTTC	CAWSGTGNYGYTF
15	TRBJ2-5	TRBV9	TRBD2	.	TGTGCCAGCAGCGTAACTAGCGGGGCCCAAGAGACCCAGTACTTC	CASSVTSGAQETQYF
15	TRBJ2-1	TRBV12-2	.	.	TGTGCAAGTCGCCCCACTAGCGGTGGGCACAATGAGCAGTTCTTC	CASRPTSGGHNEQFF
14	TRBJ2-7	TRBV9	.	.	TGTGCCAGCAGCGTCGGACCGCTTCGGGGCGAGCAGTACTTC	CASSVGPLRGEQYF
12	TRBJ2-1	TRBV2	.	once	TGTGCCAGCAGTTACAGGGTTTGGGAGCAGTTCTTC	CASSYRVWEQFF
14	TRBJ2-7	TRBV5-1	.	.	TGCGCCAGCAGCTTGGCCGCAGGGGCGAGGGAGCAGTACTTC	CASSLAAGAREQYF